This TCR beta chain was sequenced for a study of spatial heterogeneity in lung cancer. As for the study in general: Alpha-chain detections were consistently fewer than beta-chain detections among the sequences.

The CDR3 sequence is 13 residues long. Deletions cut 6 bases from V and 7 bases from J, with 10 bases between. Germline CDR1 reads SNHLY; CDR2 reads FYNNEI. Findings and caveats of the study: Ubiquitous expanded tumor TCRs were seen in blood more at resection than at follow-up.

Each TCR cDNA molecule carried a unique molecular identifier. TCRdb passed the 5' RACE reads through MiXCR, listing each CDR3 protein once. The sample shows about 10,000 distinct CDR3 sequences, under 25% of them seen only once. Note on this clonotype: Its antigen is still unknown.

Sample time point: blood at routine non-recurrence follow-up after resection. The authors sequenced whole RNA from tumor, nontumor lung or frozen PBMC without sorting. The receptor was derived from a male donor with early-stage non-small cell lung cancer. The sequencing used PBMCs, collected at follow-up. The rearrangement links TRBV2 to TRBJ1-6; possible D gene TRBD1, 6 bases. The CDR3 nucleotides read TGTGCCAGCAGCAGAGGGGGGAATTCACCCCTCCACTTT. Protein sequence: CASSRGGNSPLHF.